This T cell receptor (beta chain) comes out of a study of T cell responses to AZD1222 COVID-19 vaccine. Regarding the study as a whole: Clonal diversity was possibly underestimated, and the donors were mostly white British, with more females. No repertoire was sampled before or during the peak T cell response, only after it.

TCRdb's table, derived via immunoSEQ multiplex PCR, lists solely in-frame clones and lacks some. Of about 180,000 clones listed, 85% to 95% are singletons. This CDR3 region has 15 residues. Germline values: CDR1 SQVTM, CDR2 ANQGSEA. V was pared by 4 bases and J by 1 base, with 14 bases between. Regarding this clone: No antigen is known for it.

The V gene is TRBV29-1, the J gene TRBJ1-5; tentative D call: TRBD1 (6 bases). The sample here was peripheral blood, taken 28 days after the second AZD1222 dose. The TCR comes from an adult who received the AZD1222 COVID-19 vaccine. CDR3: CSVVVDGQSNQPQHF. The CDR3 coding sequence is TGCAGCGTTGTAGTTGATGGACAGAGCAATCAGCCCCAGCATTTT.